This T cell receptor beta chain was identified in a study of T-cell reconstitution after alpha-beta-depleted transplantation in children. This clonotype occurred a few times. TCRbeta library preparation incorporated unique molecular identifiers. Each CDR3 protein gets one entry after TCRdb re-called the PCR reads with MiXCR. Counted here are around 530,000 distinct CDR3 sequences, 32% occurring once; the ten biggest clones make up around 2.3%. CDR3 length equals 14 residues. Losses at the gene ends were 8 bases for V and 2 bases for J; bases not matched to a gene: 5. J is TRBJ2-3 and V is TRBV12-3 or TRBV12-4, with 9 bases aligning to TRBD2. The sequence was collected from a human donor who donated a stem cell graft to a child with aplastic anemia. The sample in question was PBMCs from the stem cell graft donor, obtained from the stem cell graft. In nucleotides, the CDR3 is TGTGCCAGCTCGACTAGCGGAAACACAGATACGCAGTATTTT. Its protein product is CASSTSGNTDTQYF.